The present entry profiles one T cell receptor beta chain with its context. In the authors' methods: Estimation of nucleated cell counts relied on the amplification of reference gene primers. Sequencing was performed with immunoSEQ multiplex PCR; in TCRdb, only in-frame clones are kept and a portion is missing. The V and J calls and clone size were taken over from that table, and D and trimming were inferred from the DNA. The data hold under 350,000 clones, with about nine tenths observed a single time. Patients from Seattle were sampled longitudinally, starting during active infection. This entry comes from a study of blood T cell repertoires in COVID-19. Study information: Italy, Spain and the United States were the sources of the convalescent and acute COVID-19 samples. Sources were T cells, B-cell-depleted T cells, or PBMCs; the material itself was cDNA or gDNA.

Trimming removed 7 bases at V and 8 bases at J, with 9 bases between. Germline V gene lookup returns CDR1 SNHLY and CDR2 FYNNEI. CDR3 size: 12 residues. This clonotype was obtained from a woman aged 30 to 39 with COVID-19, enrolled during active disease. Source material: peripheral blood. This chain connects TRBV2 to TRBJ1-6; D is undetermined. This CDR3 reads CASKNEDSPLHF. CDR3 nucleotides: TGTGCCAGCAAAAATGAGGATTCACCCCTCCACTTT.